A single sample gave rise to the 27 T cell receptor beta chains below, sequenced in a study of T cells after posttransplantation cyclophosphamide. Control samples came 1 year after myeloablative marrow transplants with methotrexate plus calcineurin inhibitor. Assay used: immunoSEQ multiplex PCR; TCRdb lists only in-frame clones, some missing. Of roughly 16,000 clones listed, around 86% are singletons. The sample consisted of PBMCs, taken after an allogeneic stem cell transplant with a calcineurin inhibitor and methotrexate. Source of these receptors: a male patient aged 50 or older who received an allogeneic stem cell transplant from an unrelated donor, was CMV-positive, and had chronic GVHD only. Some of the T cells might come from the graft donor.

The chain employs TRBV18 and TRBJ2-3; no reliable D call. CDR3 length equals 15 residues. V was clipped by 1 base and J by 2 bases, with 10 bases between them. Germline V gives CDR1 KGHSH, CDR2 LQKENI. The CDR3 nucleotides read TGTGCCAGCTCACCACTTGGCGAGGACACAGATACGCAGTATTTT. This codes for CASSPLGEDTDTQYF.

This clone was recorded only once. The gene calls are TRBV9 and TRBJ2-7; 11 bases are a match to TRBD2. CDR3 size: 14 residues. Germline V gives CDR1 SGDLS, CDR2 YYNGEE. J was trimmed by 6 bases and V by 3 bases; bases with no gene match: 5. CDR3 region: CASSARLAGSEQYF. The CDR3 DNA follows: TGTGCCAGCAGCGCCCGACTAGCGGGGTCCGAGCAGTACTTC. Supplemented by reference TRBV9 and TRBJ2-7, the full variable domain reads DSGVTQTPKHLITATGQRVTLRCSPRSGDLSVYWYQQSLDQGLQFLIQYYNGEERAKGNILERFSAQQFPDLHSELNLSSLELGDSALYFCASSARLAGSEQYFGPGTRLTVT.

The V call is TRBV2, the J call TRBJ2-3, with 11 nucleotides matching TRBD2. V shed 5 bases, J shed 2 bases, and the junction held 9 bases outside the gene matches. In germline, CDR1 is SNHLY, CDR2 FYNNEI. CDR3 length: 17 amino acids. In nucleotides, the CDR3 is TGTGCCAGCAGTCATAACCCACTAGCGGGAGCCACAGATACGCAGTATTTT. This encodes CASSHNPLAGATDTQYF.

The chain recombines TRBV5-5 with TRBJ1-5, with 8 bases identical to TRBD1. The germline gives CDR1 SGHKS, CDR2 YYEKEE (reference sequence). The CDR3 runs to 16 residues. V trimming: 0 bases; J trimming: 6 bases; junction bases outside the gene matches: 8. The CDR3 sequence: CASSLATGGLGQPQHF. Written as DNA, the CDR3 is TGTGCCAGCAGCTTGGCTACAGGGGGGTTGGGTCAGCCCCAGCATTTT.

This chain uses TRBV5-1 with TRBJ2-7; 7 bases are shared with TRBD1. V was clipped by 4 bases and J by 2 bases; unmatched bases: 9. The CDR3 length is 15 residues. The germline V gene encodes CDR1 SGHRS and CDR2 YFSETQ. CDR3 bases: TGCGCCAGCAGCCCTGGGACAGCGAATCCCTACGAGCAGTACTTC. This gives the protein CASSPGTANPYEQYF.

DNA of the CDR3: TGTGCCAGTAGACCGGTAACGGACAGGGAAACCTACGAGCAGTACTTC. It encodes CASRPVTDRETYEQYF. This chain joins TRBV19 and TRBJ2-7; 8 bases are a match to TRBD1. J was trimmed by 2 bases and V by 6 bases; bases with no gene match: 12. Germline V gives CDR1 LNHDA, CDR2 SQIVND (reference sequence). The CDR3 has 16 residues.

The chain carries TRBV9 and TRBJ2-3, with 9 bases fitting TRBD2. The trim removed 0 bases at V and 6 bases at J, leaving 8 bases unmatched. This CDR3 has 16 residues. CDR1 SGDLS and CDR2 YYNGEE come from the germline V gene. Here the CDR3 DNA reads TGTGCCAGCAGCGTAGTGGCGGGAGGGGGCTCGGATACGCAGTATTTT. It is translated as CASSVVAGGGSDTQYF.

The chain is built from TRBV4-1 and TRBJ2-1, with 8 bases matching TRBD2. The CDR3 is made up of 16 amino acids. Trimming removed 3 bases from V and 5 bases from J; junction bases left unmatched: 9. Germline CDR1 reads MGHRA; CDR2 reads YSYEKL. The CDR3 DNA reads TGCGCCAGCAGCCAGGATGGTGGGCGGGGGGACAATGAGCAGTTCTTC. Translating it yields CASSQDGGRGDNEQFF.

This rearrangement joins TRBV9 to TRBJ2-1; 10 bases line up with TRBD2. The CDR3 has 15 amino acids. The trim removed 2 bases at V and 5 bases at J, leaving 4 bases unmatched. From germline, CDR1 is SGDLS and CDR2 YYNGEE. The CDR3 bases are TGTGCCAGCAGCGTCTTTAGCGGGGGGAACAATGAGCAGTTCTTC. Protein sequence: CASSVFSGGNNEQFF.

This CDR3 reads CASSEGLGLAGTSYNEQFF. As DNA, the CDR3 is TGTGCCAGCAGTGAAGGGCTTGGACTAGCGGGAACATCCTACAATGAGCAGTTCTTC. The rearrangement uses TRBV2 and TRBJ2-1, with 12 bases that match TRBD2. V was clipped by 1 base and J by 1 base; unmatched bases: 8. Per the germline V gene, CDR1 is SNHLY and CDR2 is FYNNEI. The CDR3 contains 19 residues.

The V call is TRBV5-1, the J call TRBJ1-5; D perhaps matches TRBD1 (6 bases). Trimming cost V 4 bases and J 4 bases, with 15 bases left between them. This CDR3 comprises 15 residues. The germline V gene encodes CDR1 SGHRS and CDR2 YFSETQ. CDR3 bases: TGCGCCAGCAGCAGGGAGGGGGGCGGGAATCAGCCCCAGCATTTT. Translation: CASSREGGGNQPQHF.

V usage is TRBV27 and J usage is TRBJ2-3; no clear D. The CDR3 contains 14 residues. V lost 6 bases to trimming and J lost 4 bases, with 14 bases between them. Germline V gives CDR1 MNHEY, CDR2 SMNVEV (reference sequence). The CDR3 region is CASSPGFGADTQYF. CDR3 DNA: TGTGCCAGCAGCCCCGGGTTTGGTGCAGATACGCAGTATTTT.

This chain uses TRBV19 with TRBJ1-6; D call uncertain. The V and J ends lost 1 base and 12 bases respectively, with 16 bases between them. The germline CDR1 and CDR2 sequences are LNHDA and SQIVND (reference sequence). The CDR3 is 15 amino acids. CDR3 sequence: CASSIASPQARPLHF. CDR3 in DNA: TGTGCCAGTAGTATAGCTTCCCCGCAGGCTCGACCCCTCCACTTT. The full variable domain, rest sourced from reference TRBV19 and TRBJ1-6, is DGGITQSPKYLFRKEGQNVTLSCEQNLNHDAMYWYRQDPGQGLRLIYYSQIVNDFQKGDIAEGYSVSREKKESFPLTVTSAQKNPTAFYLCASSIASPQARPLHFGNGTRLTVT.

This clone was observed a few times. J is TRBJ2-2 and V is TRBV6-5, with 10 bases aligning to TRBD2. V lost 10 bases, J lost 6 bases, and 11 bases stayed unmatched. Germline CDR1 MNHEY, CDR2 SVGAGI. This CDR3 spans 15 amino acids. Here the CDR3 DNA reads TGTGCCACCAACGCCTGGCTAGCGGGAGCCGGGGAGCTGTTTTTT. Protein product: CATNAWLAGAGELFF.

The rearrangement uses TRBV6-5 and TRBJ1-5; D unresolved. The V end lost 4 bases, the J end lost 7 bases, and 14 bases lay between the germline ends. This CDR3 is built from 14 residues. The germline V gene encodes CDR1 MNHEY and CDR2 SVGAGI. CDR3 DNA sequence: TGTGCCAGCAGTTGGAGCCCCCTCGAACAGCCCCAGCATTTT. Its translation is CASSWSPLEQPQHF.

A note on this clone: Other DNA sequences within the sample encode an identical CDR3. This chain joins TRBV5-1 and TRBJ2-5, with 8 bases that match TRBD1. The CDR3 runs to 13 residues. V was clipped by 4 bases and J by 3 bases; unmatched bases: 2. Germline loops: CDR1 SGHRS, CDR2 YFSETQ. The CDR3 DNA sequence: TGCGCCAGCAGCCTGACAGGGGAAGAGACCCAGTACTTC. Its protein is CASSLTGEETQYF.

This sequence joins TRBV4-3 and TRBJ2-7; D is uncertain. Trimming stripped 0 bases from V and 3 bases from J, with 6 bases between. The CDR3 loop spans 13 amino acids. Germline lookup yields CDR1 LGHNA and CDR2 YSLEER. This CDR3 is CASSQDRGYEQYF. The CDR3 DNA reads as TGCGCCAGCAGCCAAGATAGAGGCTACGAGCAGTACTTC.

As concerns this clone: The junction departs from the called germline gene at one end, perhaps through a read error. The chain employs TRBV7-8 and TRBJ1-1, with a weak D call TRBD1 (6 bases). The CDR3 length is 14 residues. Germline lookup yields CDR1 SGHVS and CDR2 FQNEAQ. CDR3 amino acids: CASSLKGQNRMASF. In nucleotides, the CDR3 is TGTGCCAGCAGCCTAAAAGGACAGAACAGAATGGCTTCCTTT.

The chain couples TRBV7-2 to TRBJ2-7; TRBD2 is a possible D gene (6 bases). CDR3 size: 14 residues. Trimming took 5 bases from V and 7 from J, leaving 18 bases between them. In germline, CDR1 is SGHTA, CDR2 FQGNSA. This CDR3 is CASSPGTGYWEQYF. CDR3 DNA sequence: TGTGCCAGCAGCCCCGGGACTGGCTACTGGGAGCAGTACTTC.

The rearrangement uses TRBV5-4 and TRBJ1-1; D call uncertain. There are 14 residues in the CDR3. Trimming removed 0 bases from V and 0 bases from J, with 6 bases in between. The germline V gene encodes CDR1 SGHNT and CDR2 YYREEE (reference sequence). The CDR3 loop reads CASSLDGMNTEAFF. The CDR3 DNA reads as TGTGCCAGCAGCTTGGACGGTATGAACACTGAAGCTTTCTTT.

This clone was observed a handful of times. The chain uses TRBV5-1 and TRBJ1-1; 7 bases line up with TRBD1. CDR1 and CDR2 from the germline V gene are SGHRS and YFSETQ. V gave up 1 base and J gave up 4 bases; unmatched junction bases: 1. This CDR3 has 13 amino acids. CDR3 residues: CASSLPGGTEAFF. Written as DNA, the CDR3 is TGCGCCAGCAGCTTGCCAGGGGGCACTGAAGCTTTCTTT.

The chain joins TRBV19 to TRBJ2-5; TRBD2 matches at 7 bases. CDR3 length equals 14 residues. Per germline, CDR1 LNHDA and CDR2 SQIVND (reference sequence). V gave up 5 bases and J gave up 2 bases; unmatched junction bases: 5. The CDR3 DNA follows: TGTGCCAGTAGTCCGGGAGGACTACAAGAGACCCAGTACTTC. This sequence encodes CASSPGGLQETQYF.

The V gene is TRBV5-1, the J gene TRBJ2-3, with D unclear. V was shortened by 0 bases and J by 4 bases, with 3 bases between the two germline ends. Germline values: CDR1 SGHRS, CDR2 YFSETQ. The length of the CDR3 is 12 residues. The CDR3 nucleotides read TGCGCCAGCAGCTTGGTCGCAGATACGCAGTATTTT. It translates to CASSLVADTQYF.

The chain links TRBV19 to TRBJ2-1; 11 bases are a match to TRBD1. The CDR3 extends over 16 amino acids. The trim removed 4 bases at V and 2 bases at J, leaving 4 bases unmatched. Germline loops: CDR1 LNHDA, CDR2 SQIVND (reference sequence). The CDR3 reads CASSKPGQGAYNEQFF. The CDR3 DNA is TGTGCCAGTAGTAAACCGGGACAGGGGGCCTACAATGAGCAGTTCTTC.

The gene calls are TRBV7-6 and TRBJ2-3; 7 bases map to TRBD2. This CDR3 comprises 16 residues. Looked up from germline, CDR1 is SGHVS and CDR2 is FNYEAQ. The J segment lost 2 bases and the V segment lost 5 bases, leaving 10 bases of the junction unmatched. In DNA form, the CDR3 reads TGTGCCAGCAGCCTTACTAGCGCTATGACCACAGATACGCAGTATTTT. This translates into CASSLTSAMTTDTQYF.

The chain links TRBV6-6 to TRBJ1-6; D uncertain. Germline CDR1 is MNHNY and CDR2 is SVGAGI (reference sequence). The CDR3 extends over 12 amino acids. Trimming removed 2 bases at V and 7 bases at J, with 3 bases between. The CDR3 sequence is CASSYLNSPLHF. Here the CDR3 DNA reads TGTGCCAGCAGTTACCTGAATTCACCCCTCCACTTT.

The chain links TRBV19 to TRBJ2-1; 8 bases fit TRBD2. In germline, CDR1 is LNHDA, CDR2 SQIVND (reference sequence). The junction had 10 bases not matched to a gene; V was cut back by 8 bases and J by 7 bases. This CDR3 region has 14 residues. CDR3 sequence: CASGHRAGENEQFF. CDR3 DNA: TGTGCCAGTGGACATAGAGCGGGAGAGAATGAGCAGTTCTTC.